This TCR beta chain was captured by sequencing in a study of post-analysis software for immune sequencing data. Comment on this clonotype: The antigen is not known.

Study-level results: Patients used four to six TRBV segments, including TRBV5-6, TRBV5-1 and TRBV20-1, more often than controls.

The CDR3 loop spans 13 amino acids. The germline V gene has CDR1 DFQATT and CDR2 SNEGSKA (reference sequence). Trimming stripped 5 bases from V and 0 bases from J, with 8 bases between. Included in the TCR beta cDNA libraries were unique molecular identifiers. One entry per CDR3 protein, called by TCRdb with MiXCR from the PCR reads. The sample includes about 400,000 distinct CDR3 sequences, roughly 36% seen only once; the top ten take roughly 13%. The clonotype originates from a girl aged 5 to 17 with multiple sclerosis. Sequencing used blood. The chain has TRBV20-1 and TRBJ1-5; D possibly corresponds to TRBD1 (5 bases). The CDR3 DNA is TGCAGTGCTCGAGGGGTTAGCAATCAGCCCCAGCATTTT. Protein sequence: CSARGVSNQPQHF.